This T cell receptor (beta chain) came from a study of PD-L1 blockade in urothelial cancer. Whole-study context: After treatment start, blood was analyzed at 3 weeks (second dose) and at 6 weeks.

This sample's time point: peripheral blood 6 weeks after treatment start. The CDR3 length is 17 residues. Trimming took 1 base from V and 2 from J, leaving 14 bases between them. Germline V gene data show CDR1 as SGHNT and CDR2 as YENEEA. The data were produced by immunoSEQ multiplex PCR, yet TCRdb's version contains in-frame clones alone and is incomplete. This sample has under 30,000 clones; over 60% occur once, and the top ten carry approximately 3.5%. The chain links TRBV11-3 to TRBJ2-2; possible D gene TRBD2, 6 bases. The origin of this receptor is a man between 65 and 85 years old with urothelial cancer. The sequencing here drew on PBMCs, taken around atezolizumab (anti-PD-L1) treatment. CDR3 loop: CASSLGRRGGNTGELFF. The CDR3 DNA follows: TGTGCCAGCAGCTTAGGTCGGCGGGGAGGTAACACCGGGGAGCTGTTTTTT.